The rows below give T cell receptor beta chains drawn from one sample of a study of T-cell reconstitution after alpha-beta-depleted transplantation in children. Each CDR3 protein is one row after TCRdb ran MiXCR on the PCR reads. The repertoire includes fewer than 1 million distinct CDR3 sequences, approximately 15% of them detected once, and just under 5% sits in the top ten. The material was PBMCs, mostly from graft donor cells, obtained 360 days after TCRalphabeta/CD19-depleted stem cell transplant. The receptors were gathered from a male patient between 10 and 17 years old who had a stem cell transplant for acute lymphoblastic leukemia, so the T cells may come from the graft donor. CDR3s include the opening cysteine and the closing phenylalanine or tryptophan. The D gene is left open where the match is weak. A row's size may be missing; if present it is once, few, many or a size class.

d_call j_call clone_size v_call cdr3_length cdr3_aa cdr3_nt
NA TRBJ2-7 few TRBV12-3/TRBV12-4 15 CASSLWEGPFYEQYF TGTGCCAGCAGTTTATGGGAAGGGCCTTTCTACGAGCAGTACTTC
NA TRBJ1-1 NA TRBV5-1 19 CASSLDRGGLKGMNTEAFF TGCGCCAGCAGCTTGGATAGGGGCGGCCTAAAGGGAATGAACACTGAAGCTTTCTTT
TRBD2 TRBJ2-7 few TRBV18 16 CASSPMIAGFSYEQYF TGTGCCAGCTCACCAATGATAGCGGGCTTCTCCTACGAGCAGTACTTC
NA TRBJ2-7 many TRBV29-1 13 CSGLSRGFNEQYF TGCAGCGGCCTTTCGAGGGGCTTCAACGAGCAGTACTTC
NA TRBJ1-4 NA TRBV27 15 CASSKQTVPNEKLFF TGTGCCAGCAGCAAGCAGACAGTTCCAAATGAAAAACTGTTTTTT
NA TRBJ2-1 NA TRBV12-3/TRBV12-4 14 CASSLATANNEQFF TGTGCCAGCAGTTTAGCTACCGCGAACAATGAGCAGTTCTTC
NA TRBJ2-3 NA TRBV24-1 16 CATSDLSGLEVDTQYF TGTGCCACCAGTGATTTATCCGGGCTAGAGGTTGATACGCAGTATTTT
TRBD2 TRBJ2-2 few TRBV4-1 15 CASSRTTGGTGELFF TGCGCCAGCAGCCGAACGACGGGAGGCACCGGGGAGCTGTTTTTT
NA TRBJ2-7 many TRBV15 16 CATSRDRTVKLYEQYF TGTGCCACCAGCAGAGATCGCACAGTAAAACTCTACGAGCAGTACTTC
TRBD2 TRBJ2-7 NA TRBV12-3/TRBV12-4 17 CASSLGTSGGQTYEQYF TGTGCCAGCAGTTTAGGGACTAGCGGGGGGCAAACCTACGAGCAGTACTTC
NA TRBJ1-3 few TRBV5-1 18 CASSPGTYSASSGNTIYF TGCGCCAGCAGCCCTGGAACCTACTCAGCGTCCTCTGGAAACACCATATATTTT
NA TRBJ2-7 NA TRBV24-1 14 CATSDGGRYNEQYF TGTGCCACCAGTGATGGCGGCAGATATAACGAGCAGTACTTC
TRBD1 TRBJ2-6 NA TRBV20-1 19 CSARDLRGQATAGANVLTF TGCAGTGCTAGAGATTTACGGGGACAGGCTACGGCTGGGGCCAACGTCCTGACTTTC
TRBD2 TRBJ2-5 few TRBV5-1 14 CASSLSGTWETQYF TGCGCCAGCAGCCTTAGCGGGACTTGGGAGACCCAGTACTTC
TRBD2 TRBJ2-6 few TRBV7-6 17 CASSFVAGVSGANVLTF TGTGCCAGCAGCTTCGTAGCGGGGGTCTCTGGGGCCAACGTCCTGACTTTC
NA TRBJ2-7 NA TRBV27 13 CASRDYGSYEQYF TGTGCCAGCAGGGACTACGGCTCCTACGAGCAGTACTTC
TRBD2 TRBJ2-1 few TRBV4-1 18 CASSRIGTSGSSYNEQFF TGCGCCAGCAGCCGAATTGGGACTAGCGGGAGCTCCTACAATGAGCAGTTCTTC
TRBD1 TRBJ2-7 NA TRBV5-1 17 CASSSGQGLTFSYEQYF TGCGCCAGCAGCTCGGGACAGGGGTTGACCTTCTCCTACGAGCAGTACTTC
TRBD1 TRBJ2-1 few TRBV20-1 14 CSARQGASYNEQFF TGCAGTGCAAGACAGGGGGCATCATACAATGAGCAGTTCTTC
TRBD2 TRBJ2-1 few TRBV5-1 18 CASSLMDGTSVLRNEQFF TGCGCCAGCAGCTTGATGGACGGAACTAGCGTATTAAGGAATGAGCAGTTCTTC
NA TRBJ2-3 NA TRBV7-9 14 CASSKGSSTDTQYF TGTGCCAGCAGCAAGGGATCGAGCACAGATACGCAGTATTTT
TRBD1 TRBJ2-7 many TRBV5-1 16 CASSLWISDRLLEQYF TGCGCCAGCAGCTTGTGGATTTCGGACAGGTTACTCGAGCAGTACTTC
NA TRBJ2-1 few TRBV5-1 10 CASPRIGQFF TGCGCCAGCCCCCGAATCGGGCAGTTCTTC
NA TRBJ2-3 few TRBV5-1 17 CASSLVGAPRPIGTQYF TGCGCCAGCAGCTTGGTTGGGGCCCCAAGGCCCATCGGTACGCAGTATTTT
NA TRBJ2-7 NA TRBV29-1 15 CSVEALGALAYEQYF TGCAGCGTTGAAGCTCTAGGGGCGTTAGCCTACGAGCAGTACTTC
TRBD2 TRBJ2-5 few TRBV4-2 19 CASSQELGGRASGTETQYF TGTGCCAGCAGCCAAGAATTAGGGGGCAGGGCTAGCGGGACTGAGACCCAGTACTTC
NA TRBJ2-7 many TRBV7-9 12 CASSFSAGRPYF TGTGCCAGCAGCTTCAGCGCTGGGAGGCCGTACTTC
NA TRBJ1-1 many TRBV20-1 13 CSARGDLNTEAFF TGCAGTGCTAGAGGGGACCTGAACACTGAAGCTTTCTTT
TRBD1 TRBJ1-1 many TRBV29-1 14 CSVAAGQGSTEAFF TGCAGCGTTGCGGCTGGACAGGGAAGCACTGAAGCTTTCTTT
TRBD2 TRBJ2-4 NA TRBV12-3/TRBV12-4 16 CASSRTRRSAKNIQYF TGTGCCAGCAGTAGGACTAGACGGTCAGCCAAAAACATTCAGTACTTC
NA TRBJ2-5 few TRBV11-2 15 CASSLVRGRQETQYF TGTGCCAGCAGCTTAGTGAGGGGCCGGCAAGAGACCCAGTACTTC
NA TRBJ2-3 few TRBV4-1 18 CASSQVNVAAGPLVPQYF TGCGCCAGCAGCCAAGTGAACGTAGCGGCGGGTCCCTTAGTTCCGCAGTATTTT
TRBD1 TRBJ1-5 few TRBV6-5 15 CASIRDRGFNQPQHF TGTGCCAGCATACGGGACAGGGGTTTCAATCAGCCCCAGCATTTT
NA TRBJ2-7 NA TRBV12-3/TRBV12-4 14 CASSLVLYAYEQYF TGTGCCAGCAGTTTAGTTCTATATGCCTACGAGCAGTACTTC
NA TRBJ2-3 NA TRBV7-3 16 CASSFSFGGGTDTQYF TGTGCCAGCAGCTTTTCCTTTGGGGGTGGCACAGATACGCAGTATTTT
TRBD2 TRBJ2-7 NA TRBV9 20 CASSDHQGTSGTHLTYEQYF TGTGCCAGCAGCGACCATCAAGGGACTAGCGGGACTCATTTAACCTACGAGCAGTACTTC
TRBD1 TRBJ2-1 few TRBV5-1 16 CASSSGRRGLRDEQFF TGCGCCAGCAGCTCCGGGCGCAGGGGGCTGAGGGATGAGCAGTTCTTC
NA TRBJ2-2 few TRBV5-1 14 CASSISVNTGELFF TGCGCCAGCAGCATTTCTGTGAACACCGGGGAGCTGTTTTTT
TRBD2 TRBJ2-1 NA TRBV12-3/TRBV12-4 19 CASSSWPGLAGRAYNEQFF TGTGCCAGCAGTTCCTGGCCGGGACTAGCGGGGAGGGCCTACAATGAGCAGTTCTTC
TRBD2 TRBJ2-1 NA TRBV24-1 17 CATSDTSREGSYNEQFF TGTGCCACCAGTGACACCTCGCGGGAGGGGTCCTACAATGAGCAGTTCTTC
TRBD2 TRBJ2-2 few TRBV9 16 CASSVVELAGTGELFF TGTGCCAGCAGCGTAGTCGAACTAGCGGGAACCGGGGAGCTGTTTTTT
NA TRBJ1-2 NA TRBV9 13 CASSVSTEGGYTF TGTGCCAGCAGCGTATCGACGGAAGGCGGCTACACCTTC
TRBD2 TRBJ2-1 NA TRBV2 16 CASSEAGTSSDNEQFF TGTGCCAGCAGTGAAGCTGGGACTAGCAGCGACAATGAGCAGTTCTTC
TRBD2 TRBJ2-7 NA TRBV4-1 15 CASTQAASGPYEQYF TGCGCCAGCACCCAGGCAGCTAGCGGGCCCTACGAGCAGTACTTC
TRBD1 TRBJ1-5 few TRBV7-8 17 CASSPDRGIRSNQPQHF TGTGCCAGCAGCCCGGACAGGGGAATAAGGAGCAATCAGCCCCAGCATTTT
NA TRBJ2-7 NA TRBV5-1 15 CASSLAQGYSYEQYF TGCGCCAGCAGCTTGGCCCAGGGGTATTCCTACGAGCAGTACTTC
TRBD1 TRBJ2-5 many TRBV13 14 CASSFRTGEETQYF TGTGCCAGCAGCTTCCGGACAGGGGAAGAGACCCAGTACTTC